This TCR beta chain emerged from a study of blood T cell repertoires in COVID-19. Looking at the study overall: Material from acute and convalescent COVID-19 was sourced from the United States, Italy and Spain. From T cells, B-cell-depleted T cells, or PBMCs came the material, which was cDNA or gDNA.

Original processing methods: Amplification of reference gene primers was used by the study to estimate nucleated cell counts. Data came from immunoSEQ multiplex PCR; TCRdb stores just in-frame clones and leaves some out. V and J calls and clone size are as listed in that table; D and trimming were resolved from the DNA. Found here are fewer than 300,000 clones, approximately 80% of them singletons; the top ten hold about 3.2%. Germline CDR1 reads SGHNT; CDR2 reads YENEEA. With 4 bases clipped from V and 15 bases from J, the junction kept 10 bases outside the gene matches. This CDR3 contains 13 residues.

What was sequenced was peripheral blood. V usage is TRBV11-3 and J usage is TRBJ2-1; 9 positions agree with TRBD1. The source is a woman aged 55-69 years with active or convalescent COVID-19. The DNA for the CDR3 is TGTGCCAGCAGCTCCCAAAGGGACAGGGTCCCGTTCTTC. Its translation: CASSSQRDRVPFF.